The rows below give T cell receptor beta chains drawn from one sample of a study of cytomegalovirus exposure and HLA in healthy donors. The protocol was immunoSEQ multiplex PCR, while the TCRdb copy is restricted to in-frame clones and leaves out a portion. This repertoire includes around 130,000 clones. Sequencing was performed on PBMCs. All receptors come from a woman aged 35 to 49 in good health and CMV-seronegative. CDR3s include the opening cysteine and the closing phenylalanine or tryptophan. Fields, in order: V gene, D gene, J gene, CDR3 length, CDR3 protein, CDR3 DNA. D genes are given only for firm matches.

TRBV28	TRBD1	TRBJ2-1	15	CASGHRGAGHHEQFF	TGTGCCAGCGGACACAGGGGAGCTGGACACCATGAGCAGTTCTTC
TRBV7-8	.	TRBJ1-3	14	CASSLDPGGNTIYF	TGTGCCAGCAGCTTAGATCCAGGGGGAAACACCATATATTTT
TRBV5-1	.	TRBJ2-5	15	CASSLGPDNQETQYF	TGCGCCAGCAGCTTGGGCCCAGATAACCAAGAGACCCAGTACTTC
TRBV28	TRBD1	TRBJ1-2	15	CASTPPEGQNYGYTF	TGTGCCAGCACCCCCCCGGAGGGACAGAACTATGGCTACACCTTC
TRBV7-9	.	TRBJ1-2	14	CASSLGLMGSGYTF	TGTGCCAGCAGCTTAGGGCTCATGGGGAGTGGCTACACCTTC
TRBV20-1	.	TRBJ1-1	11	CTVPRNTEAFF	TGCACCGTACCGCGGAACACTGAAGCTTTCTTT
TRBV28	.	TRBJ1-1	11	CASAGNTEAFF	TGTGCCAGCGCAGGGAACACTGAAGCTTTCTTT
TRBV7-9	TRBD2	TRBJ2-3	16	CASSFWASGDGGTQYF	TGTGCCAGCAGCTTTTGGGCTAGCGGGGACGGGGGGACGCAGTATTTT
TRBV11-1	.	TRBJ2-3	12	CASSLEGRPQYF	TGTGCCAGCAGCTTGGAAGGCAGGCCGCAGTATTTT
TRBV10-3	.	TRBJ2-2	17	CAISESWGDSRTGELFF	TGTGCCATCAGTGAGTCGTGGGGGGACAGTCGAACCGGGGAGCTGTTTTTT
TRBV21-1	.	TRBJ2-3	18	CASSPHPSDSGRTDTQYF	TGTGCCAGCAGCCCACACCCCTCCGACAGCGGGCGCACAGATACGCAGTATTTT
TRBV4-3	.	TRBJ2-3	15	CASSQGALDTDTQYF	TGCGCCAGCAGCCAAGGGGCCCTCGACACAGATACGCAGTATTTT
TRBV5-1	TRBD1	TRBJ1-3	12	CASSEGANTIYF	TGCGCCAGCAGTGAGGGGGCCAACACCATATATTTT
TRBV19	.	TRBJ1-1	13	CASSKGTPSEAFF	TGTGCCAGTAGTAAGGGGACTCCCTCGGAAGCTTTCTTT
TRBV15	.	TRBJ2-2	14	CATSSPGWFGELFF	TGTGCCACCAGCAGTCCCGGTTGGTTTGGGGAGCTGTTTTTT
TRBV13	TRBD2	TRBJ2-3	15	CASSLGAGDADTQYF	TGTGCCAGCAGCTTGGGAGCGGGGGACGCAGATACGCAGTATTTT
TRBV2	TRBD1	TRBJ1-4	15	CASYVPGTGVEKLFF	TGTGCCAGCTACGTTCCCGGGACAGGGGTCGAAAAACTGTTTTTT
TRBV4-1	.	TRBJ2-3	17	CASSRLAGGGGTDTQYF	TGCGCCAGCAGCCGCCTCGCCGGCGGGGGCGGCACAGATACGCAGTATTTT
TRBV7-3	TRBD1	TRBJ1-2	14	CASSPDRANYGYTF	TGTGCCAGCAGCCCGGACAGGGCTAACTATGGCTACACCTTC
TRBV6-6	TRBD2	TRBJ2-5	15	CASSPGTSGGATQYF	TGTGCCAGCAGTCCCGGGACTAGCGGGGGGGCGACCCAGTACTTC
TRBV2	TRBD1	TRBJ1-1	15	CASSRRTGGIFEAFF	TGTGCCAGCAGTCGCCGGACAGGGGGTATTTTTGAAGCTTTCTTT
TRBV6-5	.	TRBJ1-6	13	CASSRQQNSPLHF	TGTGCCAGCAGTAGACAGCAAAATTCACCCCTCCACTTT
TRBV11-2	.	TRBJ1-5	15	CASSLDGNRNQPQHF	TGTGCCAGCAGCTTAGACGGGAATCGGAATCAGCCCCAGCATTTT
TRBV6-6	TRBD1	TRBJ2-5	13	CASRPGGRETQYF	TGTGCCAGCAGACCAGGGGGCCGGGAGACCCAGTACTTC
TRBV10-2	.	TRBJ1-2	14	CASKQGPSPYGYTF	TGCGCCAGCAAACAGGGACCGTCCCCCTATGGCTACACCTTC
TRBV19	TRBD1	TRBJ1-2	14	CASSQTGGGYGYTF	TGTGCCAGTAGTCAGACAGGGGGAGGCTATGGCTACACCTTC
TRBV7-7	.	TRBJ1-1	13	CASSLALLTEAFF	TGTGCTAGCAGCTTAGCCCTTCTGACTGAAGCTTTCTTT
TRBV7-2	.	TRBJ2-5	12	CASGHRRETQYF	TGTGCCAGCGGTCATAGGAGAGAGACCCAGTACTTC
TRBV7-9	TRBD1	TRBJ2-2	15	CASSSGGSKTGELFF	TGTGCCAGCAGCTCAGGGGGCAGCAAAACCGGGGAGCTGTTTTTT
TRBV7-8	.	TRBJ2-5	10	CASSSETQYF	TGTGCCAGCAGCTCGGAGACCCAGTACTTC